This is a list of T cell receptor beta chains from one sample in a study of blood T cell repertoires in COVID-19. Data came from immunoSEQ multiplex PCR; TCRdb stores just in-frame clones and leaves some out. The table lists 15,000 to 20,000 clones, 80% to 85% of them singletons. Source material: peripheral blood. These receptor sequences come from a man in his 60s with acute or convalescent COVID-19. The CDR3 runs from the conserved cysteine through the conserved F or W. The order of the fields is clone size, J gene, V gene, D gene, CDR3 DNA, CDR3 protein. D genes are given only for firm matches. Where a row states a size, it is once, few, many or the class of an expanded clone; other rows omit it.

>.|TRBJ1-2|TRBV18|.
TGTGCCAGCTCACCATCCACTGAGTCGTATGGCTACACCTTC
CASSPSTESYGYTF
>.|TRBJ1-2|TRBV27|TRBD1
TGTGCCAGCAGGAAGGGGGCCGGTGGCTACACCTTC
CASRKGAGGYTF
>few|TRBJ2-5|TRBV5-1|TRBD1
TGCGCCAGCAGCCGGGGACAGGGACCAGAGACCCAGTACTTC
CASSRGQGPETQYF
>.|TRBJ1-2|TRBV7-9|.
TGTGCCAGCAGCTTAGCGAGTTCTAACTATGGCTACACCTTC
CASSLASSNYGYTF
>.|TRBJ1-3|TRBV4-2|TRBD1
TGTGCCAGCAGCCATCCCCCGGGACAGGGGGCAGGAAACACCATATATTTT
CASSHPPGQGAGNTIYF
>.|TRBJ2-7|TRBV7-2|.
TGTGCCAGCGTGTTGACAACCCACTCCTACGAGCAGTACTTC
CASVLTTHSYEQYF
>.|TRBJ1-3|TRBV12-5|.
TGTGCTAGTGCCCAAGGAGACTCTGGAAACACCATATATTTT
CASAQGDSGNTIYF
>.|TRBJ2-3|TRBV5-1|.
TGCGCCAGCAGCTTGGCGCAGTTCACAGATACGCAGTATTTT
CASSLAQFTDTQYF
>.|TRBJ2-7|TRBV5-4|.
TGTGCCAGCAGCTTCCCCGGAGGGGCGGACTACGAGCAGTACTTC
CASSFPGGADYEQYF
>.|TRBJ2-2|TRBV7-8|.
TGTGCCAGCAGCTTTACTCTGGGAGGCGGGGAGCTGTTTTTT
CASSFTLGGGELFF
>.|TRBJ2-1|TRBV30|TRBD1
TGTGCCTGGAGTCCCCCGGGACAGCGATACAATGAGCAGTTCTTC
CAWSPPGQRYNEQFF